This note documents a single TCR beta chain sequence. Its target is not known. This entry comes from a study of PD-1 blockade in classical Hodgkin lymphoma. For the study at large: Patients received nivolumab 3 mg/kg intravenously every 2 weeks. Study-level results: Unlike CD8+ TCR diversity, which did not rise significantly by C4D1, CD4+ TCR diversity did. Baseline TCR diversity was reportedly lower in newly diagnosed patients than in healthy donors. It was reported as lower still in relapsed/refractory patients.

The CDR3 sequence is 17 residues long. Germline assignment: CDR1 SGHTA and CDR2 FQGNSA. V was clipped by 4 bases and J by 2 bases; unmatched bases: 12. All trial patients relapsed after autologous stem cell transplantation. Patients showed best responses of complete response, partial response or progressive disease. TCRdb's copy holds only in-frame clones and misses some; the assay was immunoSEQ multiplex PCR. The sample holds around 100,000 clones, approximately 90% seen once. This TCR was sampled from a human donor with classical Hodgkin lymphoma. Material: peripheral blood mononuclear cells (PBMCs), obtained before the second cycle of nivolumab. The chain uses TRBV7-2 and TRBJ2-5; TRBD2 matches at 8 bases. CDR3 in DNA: TGTGCCAGCAGCTCACGGTCGGTAGCGGGGCTACAAGAGACCCAGTACTTC. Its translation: CASSSRSVAGLQETQYF.